This is a list of T cell receptor beta chains from one sample in a study of T cell changes during pregnancy in multiple sclerosis. Profiling relied on immunoSEQ multiplex PCR, and the TCRdb table lists in-frame clones only, not all of them. The table records fewer than 95,000 clones, 85% to 95% of them present only once. The material sequenced was peripheral blood, taken in the third trimester of pregnancy. These receptors were obtained from a female donor with multiple sclerosis, enrolled in a pregnancy study. CDR3s leave out the opening cysteine and the closing phenylalanine or tryptophan.

j_call,v_call,cdr3_aa
TRBJ1-1,TRBV7-9,ASSLGGHPEAF
TRBJ2-5,TRBV5-6,ASSLPGLAEETQY
TRBJ2-1,TRBV27,ASSLGSSYNEQF
TRBJ2-1,TRBV4-2,ASSGGGYDEQF
TRBJ2-2,TRBV18,ASSFGQGANTGELF
TRBJ2-1,TRBV9,ASSPPGGEQF
TRBJ1-5,TRBV4-1,ASSQTMTGVSNQPQH
TRBJ2-1,TRBV6-1,ASRASGDYNEQF
TRBJ2-1,TRBV18,ASSLGSGSYEQF
TRBJ1-5,TRBV30,AWSGGTGLQPQH
TRBJ2-2,TRBV13,ASSLVQNTGELF